These 5 T cell receptor beta chains share one sample of origin, sequenced in a study of blood T cell repertoires in COVID-19. Only in-frame clones appear in the TCRdb table, and some are missing; sequencing was by immunoSEQ multiplex PCR. Of 350,000 or so clones listed, roughly 90% are singletons. Material for sequencing was PBMCs or T cells enriched from blood (not recorded which). The receptors here all came from a woman in her 30s who had been exposed to COVID-19.

J is TRBJ1-4 and V is TRBV5-1, with D hard to call. The V gene lost 5 bases and the J gene lost 4 bases, with 12 bases spanning the gap. The germline V gene encodes CDR1 SGHRS and CDR2 YFSETQ. This CDR3 spans 14 amino acids. The CDR3 is CASREANFNEKLFF. In nucleotides, the CDR3 is TGCGCCAGCAGGGAAGCGAACTTTAATGAAAAACTGTTTTTT.

V gene TRBV7-6 combines with J gene TRBJ2-7; maybe TRBD2 (6 bases). The germline gives CDR1 SGHVS, CDR2 FNYEAQ. Trimming took off 2 bases at V and 2 bases at J, with 13 bases between the two ends. The CDR3 length is 15 residues. CDR3 in DNA: TGTGCCAGCAGCTTAAATCAGCCGGGAGCCTACGAGCAGTACTTC. Translating gives CASSLNQPGAYEQYF.

This clone showed up just a few times. The V gene is TRBV18, the J gene TRBJ1-3; the D gene is possibly TRBD1 (6 bases). From germline, CDR1 is KGHSH and CDR2 LQKENI. V was shortened by 1 base and J by 0 bases, with 10 bases between the two germline ends. The CDR3 runs to 16 residues. The CDR3 bases are TGTGCCAGCTCACCACGGGACACCCCCTCTGGAAACACCATATATTTT. Protein sequence: CASSPRDTPSGNTIYF. Supplemented by reference TRBV18 and TRBJ1-3, the full variable domain reads NAGVMQNPRHLVRRRGQEARLRCSPMKGHSHVYWYRQLPEEGLKFMVYLQKENIIDESGMPKERFSAEFPKEGPSILRIQQVVRGDSAAYFCASSPRDTPSGNTIYFGEGSWLTVV.

The CDR3 reads CASSIAGETQYF. The CDR3 coding sequence is TGTGCCAGCAGTATAGCAGGGGAGACCCAGTACTTC. The chain joins TRBV27 to TRBJ2-5; D possibly corresponds to TRBD1 (5 bases). Per germline, CDR1 MNHEY and CDR2 SMNVEV (reference sequence). The germline V and J ends were trimmed by 5 bases and 5 bases, with 9 bases remaining between them. The length of the CDR3 is 12 residues.

The rearrangement uses TRBV7-8 and TRBJ1-1; D is possibly TRBD1 (6 bases). Germline CDR1 SGHVS, CDR2 FQNEAQ. The CDR3 extends over 14 amino acids. V gave up 2 bases and J gave up 8 bases, with 15 bases separating them. The CDR3 loop reads CASSLPQWGQEAFF. The CDR3 DNA follows: TGTGCCAGCAGCTTACCCCAGTGGGGGCAGGAAGCTTTCTTT.